This T cell receptor (beta chain) derives from a study of T cells in Graves' hyperthyroidism and ophthalmopathy. For ophthalmopathy patients, the Clinical Activity Score was at least 3 and the NOSPECS grade at least 4; duration was under 3 months. Lactation, pregnancy, other autoimmune disease or uncontrolled infection excluded patients. Based on clinical symptoms, serum thyroxine and TRAb, thyroid ultrasound and orbital computed tomography, diagnoses were reached. Study-wide results and limits: The model predicted ophthalmopathy a median around 6.5 months before onset.

The germline V and J ends were trimmed by 6 bases and 15 bases, with 18 bases remaining between them. The CDR3 extends over 12 amino acids. Per the germline V gene, CDR1 is MDHEN and CDR2 is SYDVKM. As regards this clonotype: Its antigen is currently unknown.

Amplified regions were TCR beta CDR3 sequences from RNA transcripts. The HTBI primer set drove a first-round RT-PCR of the TCR CDR3. TCRdb re-called the multiplex PCR reads with MiXCR, one entry per CDR3 protein. The data show about 610,000 distinct CDR3 sequences, roughly 14% seen once. What was sequenced was blood. This chain connects TRBV28 to TRBJ2-4; D might be TRBD1 or TRBD2, each matching 5 bases. The receptor comes from a woman between 40 and 55 years old with Graves' ophthalmopathy. The CDR3 sequence is CASSQGEAKGYF. The CDR3 DNA follows: TGTGCCAGCAGCCAGGGAGAAGCTAAGGGGTACTTC.